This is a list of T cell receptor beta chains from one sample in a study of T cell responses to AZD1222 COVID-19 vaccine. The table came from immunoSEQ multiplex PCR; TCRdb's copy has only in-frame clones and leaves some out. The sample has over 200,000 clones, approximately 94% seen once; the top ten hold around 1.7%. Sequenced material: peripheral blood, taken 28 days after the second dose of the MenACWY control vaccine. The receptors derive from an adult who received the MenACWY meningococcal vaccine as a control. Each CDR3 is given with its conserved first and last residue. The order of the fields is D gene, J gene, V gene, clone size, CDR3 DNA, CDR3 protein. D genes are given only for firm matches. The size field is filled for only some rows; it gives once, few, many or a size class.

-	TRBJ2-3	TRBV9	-	TGTGCCAGCAGCGAGGGCCACACAGATACGCAGTATTTT	CASSEGHTDTQYF
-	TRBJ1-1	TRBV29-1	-	TGCAGCGTTGAACTGAGGGGAAGGGCCACTGAAGCTTTCTTT	CSVELRGRATEAFF
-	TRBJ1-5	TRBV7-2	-	TGTGCCAGCAGCTTCGGGACGGGGGGTCGTCAGCCCCAGCATTTT	CASSFGTGGRQPQHF
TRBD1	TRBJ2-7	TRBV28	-	TGTGCCAGCAGGGACGGGACAGGGGTTATCTTC	CASRDGTGVIF
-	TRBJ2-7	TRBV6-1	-	TGTGCCAGCAGTGAGCCCTCCTACGAGCAGTACTTC	CASSEPSYEQYF
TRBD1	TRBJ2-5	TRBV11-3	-	TGTGCCAGCAGCTTAGATGAGGGGGCTGGAGAGACCCAGTACTTC	CASSLDEGAGETQYF
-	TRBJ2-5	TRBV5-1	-	TGCGCCAGCAGCTTGGGGGGATACGAGCCCCAGTACTTC	CASSLGGYEPQYF
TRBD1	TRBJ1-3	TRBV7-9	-	TGTGCCAGCAGATCCGGGACAGGGGAAAGAAACACCATATATTTT	CASRSGTGERNTIYF
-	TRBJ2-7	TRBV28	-	TGTGCCAGCAGTTTACTCCAGGGGCTTTACGAGCAGTACTTC	CASSLLQGLYEQYF
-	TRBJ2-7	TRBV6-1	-	TGTGCCAGCAGTGCTTACCCGTCCGGGAAGAGCTCCTACGAGCAGTACTTC	CASSAYPSGKSSYEQYF
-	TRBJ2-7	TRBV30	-	TGTGCCTGGAGTGTAGGGAATTACGAGCAGTACTTC	CAWSVGNYEQYF
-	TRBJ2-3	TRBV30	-	TGTGCCTGGGGGGGAGTAGGAACAGATACGCAGTATTTT	CAWGGVGTDTQYF
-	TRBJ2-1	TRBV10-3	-	TGTGCCATCAGTGAGCCAGATGAAGCGGGCCGCTCCTACAATGAGCAGTTCTTC	CAISEPDEAGRSYNEQFF
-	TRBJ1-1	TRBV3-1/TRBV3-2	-	TGTGCCAGCAGCCAAGGGGGCCTGAACACTGAAGCTTTCTTT	CASSQGGLNTEAFF
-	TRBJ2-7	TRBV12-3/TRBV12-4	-	TGTGCCAGCAGCGGGTGGTCCTACGAGCAGTACTTC	CASSGWSYEQYF
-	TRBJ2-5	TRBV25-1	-	TGTGCCAGCAGTCCCCGTTTGGAGTCGGAGACCCAGTACTTC	CASSPRLESETQYF
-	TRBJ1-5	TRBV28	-	TGTGCCAGCACCAGGGGTTCAGGCAATCAGCCCCAGCATTTT	CASTRGSGNQPQHF
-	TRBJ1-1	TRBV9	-	TGTGCCAGCAGCGTAGCCCCCAATCGGCAGGTTATGAACACTGAAGCTTTCTTT	CASSVAPNRQVMNTEAFF
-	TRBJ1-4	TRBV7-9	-	TGTGCCAGCCAGGGCCCTGCAACTAATGAAAAACTGTTTTTT	CASQGPATNEKLFF
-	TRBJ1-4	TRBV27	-	TGTGCCAGCTCATGGTTGGGGGAGCCTAATGAAAAACTGTTTTTT	CASSWLGEPNEKLFF
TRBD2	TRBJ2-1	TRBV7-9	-	TGTGCCAGCAGCGCGACTAGCTCGGATGAGCAGTTCTTC	CASSATSSDEQFF
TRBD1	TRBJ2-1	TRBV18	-	TGTGCCAGCTCACCCGGGACAGGGATCAATGAGCAGTTCTTC	CASSPGTGINEQFF
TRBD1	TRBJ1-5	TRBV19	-	TGTGCCACTACTCAAAGACAGGGTCTCAGCAATCAGCCCCAGCATTTT	CATTQRQGLSNQPQHF
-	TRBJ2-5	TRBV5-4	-	TGTGCCAGCAGCTTGAAACTAGACGGGCTTCAAGAGACCCAGTACTTC	CASSLKLDGLQETQYF
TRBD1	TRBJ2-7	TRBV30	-	TGTGCCTGGAGTGTACCCGGACAGGGGGTCGACGAGCAGTACTTC	CAWSVPGQGVDEQYF
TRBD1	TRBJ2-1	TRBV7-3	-	TGTGCCAGCAGCCGGGACAGGGGGTACAATGAGCAGTTCTTC	CASSRDRGYNEQFF
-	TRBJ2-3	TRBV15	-	TGTGCCACCAGCAGAGATAGGGCCGGGGGACTCACAGATACGCAGTATTTT	CATSRDRAGGLTDTQYF
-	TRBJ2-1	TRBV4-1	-	TGCGCCAGCAGCCAAGATCCCCAACCCTCCTACAATGAGCAGTTCTTC	CASSQDPQPSYNEQFF
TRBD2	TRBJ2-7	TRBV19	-	TGTGCCAGTATATCTAGCGGGAGCCGGGAGCAGTACTTC	CASISSGSREQYF
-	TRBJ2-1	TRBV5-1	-	TGCGCCAGCAGCTTGGGGAGCCAACCTCCCAATGAGCAGTTCTTC	CASSLGSQPPNEQFF
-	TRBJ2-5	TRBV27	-	TGTGCCAGCAAATCTACTAGCCTGTCAATCCAAGAGACCCAGTACTTC	CASKSTSLSIQETQYF
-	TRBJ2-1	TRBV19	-	TGTGCCAGTAGTATAGCGGCAGTCGTAACCCACAATGAGCAGTTCTTC	CASSIAAVVTHNEQFF
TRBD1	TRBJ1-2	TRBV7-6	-	TGTGCCAGCAGCCTGGGACAGGAGGGGGGCTACACCTTC	CASSLGQEGGYTF
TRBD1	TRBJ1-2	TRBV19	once	TGTGCCAGTACCCCAGCCGGGACAGGGGGACTCTATGGCTACACCTTC	CASTPAGTGGLYGYTF
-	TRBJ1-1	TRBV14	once	TGTGCCAGCAGCCAAGACAGGGGTCCTAATGAAGCTTTCTTT	CASSQDRGPNEAFF
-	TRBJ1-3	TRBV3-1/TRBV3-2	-	TGTGCCAGCAGCCTGGGGGCGGGAAACACCATATATTTT	CASSLGAGNTIYF
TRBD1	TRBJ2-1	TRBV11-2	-	TGTGCCAGCAGCTCGACAGGGGGCTGGGATGAGCAGTTCTTC	CASSSTGGWDEQFF
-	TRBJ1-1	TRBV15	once	TGTGCCACCAGCAGAGACCTAATTCGGGGAACTGAAGCTTTCTTT	CATSRDLIRGTEAFF
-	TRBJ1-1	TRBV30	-	TGTGCCTGGATTCTACAGGGTGAAGCTTTCTTT	CAWILQGEAFF
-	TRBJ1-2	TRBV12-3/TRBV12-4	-	TGTGCCAGCAGGTGGGGCAACTATGGCTACACCTTC	CASRWGNYGYTF
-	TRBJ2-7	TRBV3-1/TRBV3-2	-	TGTGCCAGCAGGCCCGGGCCCACAGGCCCCTACGAGCAGTACTTC	CASRPGPTGPYEQYF
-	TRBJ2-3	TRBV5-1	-	TGCGCCAGCAGCGCCCCTGGCACAGATACGCAGTATTTT	CASSAPGTDTQYF
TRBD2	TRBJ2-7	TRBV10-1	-	TGCGCCAGCAGTGCCACGCGGGGGGTGAGAGAGCAGTACTTC	CASSATRGVREQYF
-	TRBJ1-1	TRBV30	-	TGTGCCTGGAGGATGGAGTCGGCTGAAGCTTTCTTT	CAWRMESAEAFF
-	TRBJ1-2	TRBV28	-	TGTGCCAGCAGTTTGGTGGGAGAAGTCTATGGCTACACCTTC	CASSLVGEVYGYTF
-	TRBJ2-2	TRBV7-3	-	TGTGCCAGCAGCCCCTCCTACCAGAACACCCGGGAGCTGTTTTTT	CASSPSYQNTRELFF
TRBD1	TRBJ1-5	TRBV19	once	TGTGCCAGTAGGAATACAGGGGGTAGCAATCAGCCCCAGCATTTT	CASRNTGGSNQPQHF
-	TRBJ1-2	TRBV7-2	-	TGTGCCAGCAGCCCGGACAGCTATGGCTACACCTTC	CASSPDSYGYTF
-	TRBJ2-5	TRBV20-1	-	TGCAGTGCTAGTGTAAACAGGTACCAAGAGACCCAGTACTTC	CSASVNRYQETQYF